This T cell receptor (beta chain) comes out of a study of blood T cell repertoires in COVID-19. The CDR3 runs to 15 residues. In germline, CDR1 is MDHEN, CDR2 SYDVKM. The J segment lost 5 bases and the V segment lost 3 bases, leaving 5 bases of the junction unmatched. Assay used: immunoSEQ multiplex PCR; TCRdb lists only in-frame clones, some missing. The sample lists hundreds of thousands of clones, over 75% seen once, with about 4% in the top ten. The sample taken for sequencing was PBMCs or T cells enriched from blood (not recorded which). This chain joins TRBV28 and TRBJ2-2; TRBD1 matches 8 bases. The receptor's source is a man under 40 who had recovered from COVID-19. The CDR3 region has the DNA TGTGCCAGCAGTTTCGGCCAGGGGGCGACCGGGGAGCTGTTTTTT. This gives the protein CASSFGQGATGELFF.